This record looks at one TCR beta chain sequence and its context. CDR1 is MDHEN and CDR2 is SYDVKM in the germline V gene. J gave up 5 bases and V 3 bases, and 9 bases lay outside the gene matches. The CDR3 has 15 amino acids. These data originate in a study of cytomegalovirus exposure and HLA in healthy donors. The PCR was carried out with 60 Vbeta primers and 13 Jbeta primers. Clones were read by immunoSEQ multiplex PCR, and TCRdb kept only the in-frame ones, dropping some. Recorded for this sample: around 200,000 clones. This TCR was recovered from a woman in her twenties or thirties in good health and CMV-seropositive. The material sequenced was PBMCs. This chain uses TRBV28 with TRBJ1-2, with 7 bases that match TRBD1. In nucleotides, the CDR3 is TGTGCCAGCAGTTTTGACGCCGGGACAGCGTATGGCTACACCTTC. Amino acids: CASSFDAGTAYGYTF.